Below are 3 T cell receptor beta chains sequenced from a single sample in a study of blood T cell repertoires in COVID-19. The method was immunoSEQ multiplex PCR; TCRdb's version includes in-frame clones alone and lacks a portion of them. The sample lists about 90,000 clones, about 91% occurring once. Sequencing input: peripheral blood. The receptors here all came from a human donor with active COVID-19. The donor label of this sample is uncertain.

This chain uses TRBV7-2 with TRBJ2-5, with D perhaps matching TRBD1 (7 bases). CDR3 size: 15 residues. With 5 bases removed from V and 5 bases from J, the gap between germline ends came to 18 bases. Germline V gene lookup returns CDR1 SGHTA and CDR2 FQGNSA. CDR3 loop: CASSPLGRGVETQYF. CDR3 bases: TGTGCCAGCAGCCCCCTGGGCAGGGGGGTGGAGACCCAGTACTTC. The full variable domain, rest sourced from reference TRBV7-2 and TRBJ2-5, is GAGVSQSPSNKVTEKGKDVELRCDPISGHTALYWYRQSLGQGLEFLIYFQGNSAPDKSGLPSDRFSAERTGGSVSTLTIQRTQQEDSAVYLCASSPLGRGVETQYFGPGTRLLVL.

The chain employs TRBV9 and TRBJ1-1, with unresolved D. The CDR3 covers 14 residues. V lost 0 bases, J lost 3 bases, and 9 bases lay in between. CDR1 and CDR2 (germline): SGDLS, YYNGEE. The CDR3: CASSVAGLDTEAFF. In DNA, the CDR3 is TGTGCCAGCAGCGTAGCTGGCTTGGACACTGAAGCTTTCTTT.

CDR3 nucleotides: TGCGCCAGCAGCCCCCTCACCGGGACAGAAGGCACAGATACGCAGTATTTT. Translating it yields CASSPLTGTEGTDTQYF. The rearrangement links TRBV4-1 to TRBJ2-3, with 7 bases aligning to TRBD1. Germline V gives CDR1 MGHRA, CDR2 YSYEKL. The trim removed 4 bases at V and 1 base at J, leaving 11 bases unmatched. The CDR3 has 17 residues.